A single sample gave rise to the 23 T cell receptor beta chains below, sequenced in a study of beta chain features in type 1 diabetes. The entirety of the isolated RNA underwent reverse transcription, so expressed TCRB transcripts were sequenced. Produced via immunoSEQ multiplex PCR; TCRdb's table is partial and in-frame only. This table holds 350,000 to 450,000 clones, about 15% found once. Sequencing used naive CD4+ T cells from blood. The receptor set was obtained from a woman younger than 35 in good health.

V and J are TRBV5-1 and TRBJ2-3; D perhaps matches TRBD2 (6 bases). Germline CDR1 SGHRS, CDR2 YFSETQ. V shed 0 bases and J shed 4 bases, with 12 bases lying between them. CDR3 length: 15 residues. The DNA of the CDR3 is TGCGCCAGCAGCTTGGATGGACTAAGCTCAGATACGCAGTATTTT. Its translation: CASSLDGLSSDTQYF.

V usage is TRBV29-1 and J usage is TRBJ1-2, with TRBD1 matching 10 bases. Germline V gene data show CDR1 as SQVTM and CDR2 as ANQGSEA. J gave up 7 bases and V 5 bases, and 10 bases lay outside the gene matches. The CDR3 runs 14 residues. In nucleotides, the CDR3 is TGCAGCGTTATTCCCGGGACAGGGGAACTTGGCTACACCTTC. Protein sequence: CSVIPGTGELGYTF.

The V call is TRBV5-6, the J call TRBJ1-1; D is unresolved. The CDR3 is 13 amino acids. Deletions cut 4 bases from V and 1 base from J, with 8 bases between. The germline V gene encodes CDR1 SGHDT and CDR2 YYEEEE. Here the CDR3 DNA reads TGTGCCAGCAGCGCGACACCGAACACTGAAGCTTTCTTT. This encodes CASSATPNTEAFF.

The sample holds a few counts of this clone. This sequence joins TRBV11-1 and TRBJ1-1, with unresolved D. V lost 2 bases and J lost 7, with 5 bases in between. CDR1 SGHAT and CDR2 FQDESV come from the germline V gene (reference sequence). The CDR3 is 11 residues long. The CDR3 region has the DNA TGTGCCAGCAGCTTACAGAATGAAGCTTTCTTT. Encoded protein: CASSLQNEAFF.

The J gene is TRBJ2-1, the V gene TRBV28; 12 bases fit TRBD2. Unmatched junction bases numbered 8, after V lost 6 bases and J lost 14 bases. Germline assignment: CDR1 MDHEN and CDR2 SYDVKM. The CDR3 consists of 13 residues. DNA for the CDR3: TGTGCCAGCAGCCCGGTGACTAGCGGGAGAGAGTTCTTC. Amino acids: CASSPVTSGREFF.

V and J are TRBV29-1 and TRBJ2-5; D is undetermined. Between the trimmed V and J ends, which lost 8 bases and 4 bases, there was a span of 17 bases. The CDR3 has 13 amino acids. The germline gives CDR1 SQVTM, CDR2 ANQGSEA. The DNA of the CDR3 is TGCAGCATCTGGGCTTGGGTCGGAGAGACCCAGTACTTC. Translating it yields CSIWAWVGETQYF.

V and J are TRBV5-1 and TRBJ2-4; a possible D gene is TRBD2 (6 bases). Germline assignment: CDR1 SGHRS and CDR2 YFSETQ. V lost 2 bases and J 7 bases, leaving 13 bases between the germline ends. The length of the CDR3 is 14 residues. As DNA, the CDR3 is TGCGCCAGCAGCTTCACGGGAGATGTGAACATTCAGTACTTC. Amino acid sequence: CASSFTGDVNIQYF. Filled out from reference TRBV5-1 and TRBJ2-4, the complete variable domain reads KAGVTQTPRYLIKTRGQQVTLSCSPISGHRSVSWYQQTPGQGLQFLFEYFSETQRNKGNFPGRFSGRQFSNSRSEMNVSTLELGDSALYLCASSFTGDVNIQYFGAGTRLSVL.

V gene TRBV30 combines with J gene TRBJ2-1; 8 nucleotides match TRBD2. Trimming removed 7 bases from V and 4 bases from J; junction bases left unmatched: 9. In germline, CDR1 is GTSNPN, CDR2 SVGIG (reference sequence). This CDR3 contains 14 residues. The CDR3 sequence is CASPRREGYNEQFF. For the CDR3, the DNA is TGTGCCTCCCCCCGCCGGGAGGGATACAATGAGCAGTTCTTC.

This clone was detected a few times. The chain has TRBV5-1 and TRBJ2-1, with 11 bases lining up with TRBD2. This CDR3 has 15 residues. Germline assignment: CDR1 SGHRS and CDR2 YFSETQ. V was clipped by 3 bases and J by 5 bases; unmatched bases: 4. The CDR3 sequence: CASSSLAGGDNEQFF. The CDR3 region has the DNA TGCGCCAGCAGCTCTCTAGCGGGAGGAGACAATGAGCAGTTCTTC. Full variable domain (missing parts from reference TRBV5-1 and TRBJ2-1): KAGVTQTPRYLIKTRGQQVTLSCSPISGHRSVSWYQQTPGQGLQFLFEYFSETQRNKGNFPGRFSGRQFSNSRSEMNVSTLELGDSALYLCASSSLAGGDNEQFFGPGTRLTVL.

The sample holds a few counts of this clone. The chain employs TRBV30 and TRBJ2-3; D is unresolved. Trimming stripped 1 base from V and 4 bases from J, with 6 bases between. CDR1 GTSNPN and CDR2 SVGIG come from the germline V gene (reference sequence). The CDR3 totals 12 residues. CDR3 residues: CAWSARADTQYF. CDR3 nucleotide sequence: TGTGCCTGGAGTGCTCGGGCAGATACGCAGTATTTT.

The chain joins TRBV30 to TRBJ2-1, with 8 bases lining up with TRBD2. The CDR3 contains 11 residues. CDR1 is GTSNPN and CDR2 is SVGIG in the germline V gene (reference sequence). The CDR3 DNA reads as TGTGCTTATGCCCTCGGACTAGCCCCGTTCTTC. Translated, it gives CAYALGLAPFF.

This clone was seen a handful of times. The CDR3 DNA reads as TGCGCCAGCAGCTTGGGTGGTAGCGGGAGCCTATCCTACAATGAGCAGTTCTTC. Translation gives CASSLGGSGSLSYNEQFF. This rearrangement joins TRBV5-1 to TRBJ2-1, with TRBD2 identical over 9 bases. Looked up from germline, CDR1 is SGHRS and CDR2 is YFSETQ. This CDR3 contains 18 residues. With V trimmed by 0 bases and J by 1 base, 8 bases remained unmatched.

This clone showed up just a few times. V gene TRBV5-1 combines with J gene TRBJ2-7; unclear D gene. Germline V gene data show CDR1 as SGHRS and CDR2 as YFSETQ. The CDR3 loop spans 12 amino acids. Trimming shortened V by 4 bases and J by 4 bases, and 9 bases separated the two germline ends. The CDR3 spells CASSLTRYEQYF. The CDR3 region has the DNA TGCGCCAGCAGCCTTACAAGATACGAGCAGTACTTC.

This sequence joins TRBV2 and TRBJ1-2; D is perhaps TRBD1 (5 bases). V was trimmed by 7 bases and J by 1 base, leaving 16 bases between them. CDR1 is SNHLY, CDR2 FYNNEI, per germline. CDR3 length: 15 residues. CDR3 amino acids: CASTRRTGNNYGYTF. In DNA form, the CDR3 reads TGTGCCAGCACCAGGAGAACAGGAAATAACTATGGCTACACCTTC.

This clone has more than one count but fewer than ten. The V call is TRBV19, the J call TRBJ2-1; TRBD2 aligns across 10 bases. Germline CDR1 reads LNHDA; CDR2 reads SQIVND (reference sequence). The CDR3 totals 15 residues. J gave up 6 bases and V 5 bases, and 7 bases lay outside the gene matches. CDR3 nucleotides: TGTGCCAGTAGTCTTCGGACTAGCGGTGTCAATGAGCAGTTCTTC. Its translation is CASSLRTSGVNEQFF.

This clone has more than one count but fewer than ten. The genes are TRBV29-1 and TRBJ2-7; D is uncertain. The CDR3 consists of 12 residues. CDR1 SQVTM and CDR2 ANQGSEA come from the germline V gene. Trimming left V 4 bases short and J 0 bases short, with 7 bases between. The chain's CDR3 is CSVVTDSYEQYF. CDR3 nucleotides: TGCAGCGTTGTAACTGACTCCTACGAGCAGTACTTC.

The rearrangement links TRBV5-1 to TRBJ2-1; TRBD2 is a possible D gene (6 bases). The germline V gene encodes CDR1 SGHRS and CDR2 YFSETQ. This CDR3 spans 15 amino acids. With 0 bases removed from V and 6 bases from J, the gap between germline ends came to 13 bases. The CDR3 spells CASSLAAGTLNEQFF. The DNA for the CDR3 is TGCGCCAGCAGCTTGGCAGCGGGTACCCTCAATGAGCAGTTCTTC.

This clone was observed a handful of times. The gene calls are TRBV6-1 and TRBJ2-5; D uncertain. The CDR3 has 15 residues. Germline lookup yields CDR1 MNHNS and CDR2 SASEGT. V dropped 3 bases and J dropped 0 bases, with 11 bases sitting between them. Here the CDR3 reads CASSESYPYQETQYF. In DNA, the CDR3 is TGTGCCAGCAGTGAGTCCTACCCGTACCAAGAGACCCAGTACTTC.

The rearrangement joins TRBV5-1 to TRBJ2-3, with D possibly TRBD2 on 6 matching bases. Germline-derived CDR1 and CDR2 are SGHRS and YFSETQ. V lost 4 bases, J lost 3 bases, and 21 bases lay in between. This CDR3 contains 17 residues. The CDR3 is CASSRRQRETWTDTQYF. The CDR3 bases are TGCGCCAGCAGCCGACGGCAACGGGAGACTTGGACAGATACGCAGTATTTT.

The V and J genes are TRBV28 and TRBJ2-6, with D perhaps TRBD1 (6 bases). The CDR3 loop spans 15 amino acids. Germline V gene data show CDR1 as MDHEN and CDR2 as SYDVKM. V lost 6 bases and J lost 0, with 9 bases in between. The chain's CDR3 is CASRRQVSGANVLTF. As DNA, the CDR3 is TGTGCCAGCAGACGACAGGTCTCTGGGGCCAACGTCCTGACTTTC.

The rearrangement links TRBV28 to TRBJ2-1, with a weak D call TRBD1 (6 bases). The CDR3 runs 14 residues. Trimming shortened V by 6 bases and J by 7 bases, and 16 bases separated the two germline ends. Germline-derived CDR1 and CDR2 are MDHEN and SYDVKM. The CDR3 coding sequence is TGTGCCAGCAGGGGACAAGGGCCCGTTAATGAGCAGTTCTTC. It is translated as CASRGQGPVNEQFF.

V usage is TRBV18 and J usage is TRBJ1-3, with no clear D. Trimming took 3 bases from V and 0 from J, leaving 6 bases between them. This CDR3 has 14 residues. Per the germline V gene, CDR1 is KGHSH and CDR2 is LQKENI. The DNA of the CDR3 is TGTGCCAGCTCACCGGGAGTCTCTGGAAACACCATATATTTT. This gives the protein CASSPGVSGNTIYF.

The J gene is TRBJ1-1, the V gene TRBV30; TRBD1 aligns across 7 bases. The CDR3 extends over 15 amino acids. CDR1 GTSNPN and CDR2 SVGIG come from the germline V gene (reference sequence). The V and J ends lost 1 base and 1 base, in that order; junction bases with no gene match: 6. CDR3 sequence: CAWSGKRQGNTEAFF. CDR3 in DNA: TGTGCCTGGAGTGGTAAGCGACAGGGGAACACTGAAGCTTTCTTT.